This T cell receptor beta chain was sequenced for a study of cytomegalovirus exposure and HLA in healthy donors. Study results and caveats: A later look showed TCR association rates differing by HLA locus, highest for DRB1 and lowest for HLA-C.

Germline-derived CDR1 and CDR2 are SGHNT and YYREEE (reference sequence). The V and J ends lost 2 bases and 4 bases, in that order; junction bases with no gene match: 8. The CDR3 is made up of 16 amino acids. 60 Vbeta and 13 Jbeta primers were used in PCR. Sequencing was performed with immunoSEQ multiplex PCR; in TCRdb, only in-frame clones are kept and a portion is missing. The table includes fewer than 120,000 clones, approximately 80% detected once. About this clone: Antigen specificity is unknown.

Source material: PBMCs. The V call is TRBV5-4, the J call TRBJ2-5, with TRBD2 identical over 10 bases. This TCR was sampled from an older woman in good health and CMV-seropositive. CDR3 bases: TGTGCCAGCAGCTTTACATCCCTAGCGGGAGCAGAGACCCAGTACTTC. This codes for CASSFTSLAGAETQYF.